This is a list of T cell receptor beta chains from one sample in a study of cytomegalovirus exposure and HLA in healthy donors. Measured with immunoSEQ multiplex PCR; TCRdb has only the in-frame clones, and not every one. The sample's table shows 55,000 or so clones. Source material: PBMCs. The receptors were sampled from a woman aged 45-59 years in good health and CMV-seropositive. The CDR3 runs from the conserved cysteine through the conserved F or W. Each record gives: J gene, V gene, D gene, CDR3 protein, CDR3 DNA. The D gene is left open where the match is weak.

>TRBJ1-6|TRBV4-2|.
CASSLLNSPLHF
TGTGCCAGCAGCCTCCTTAATTCACCCCTCCACTTT
>TRBJ2-5|TRBV28|.
CASSLGVQETQYF
TGTGCCAGCAGTCTAGGGGTCCAAGAGACCCAGTACTTC
>TRBJ2-1|TRBV11-2|.
CASSLPPSYNEQFF
TGTGCCAGCAGCCTCCCCCCCTCCTACAATGAGCAGTTCTTC
>TRBJ2-7|TRBV19|.
CASSRAPGVYEQYF
TGTGCCAGTAGCCGGGCTCCCGGGGTATACGAGCAGTACTTC
>TRBJ1-2|TRBV4-1|TRBD1
CASSQVGDRSGYTF
TGCGCCAGCAGCCAAGTGGGGGACAGATCCGGCTACACCTTC
>TRBJ2-2|TRBV6-1|.
CASLLTGVKTGELFF
TGTGCCAGCCTTTTAACGGGAGTTAAAACCGGGGAGCTGTTTTTT
>TRBJ1-2|TRBV5-4|.
CASRGTSRDSNYGYTF
TGTGCCAGCCGGGGAACTAGCAGGGATTCTAACTATGGCTACACCTTC
>TRBJ2-1|TRBV11-1|TRBD2
CASSNRLAGSYNEQFF
TGTGCCAGCAGCAACCGACTAGCGGGCTCCTACAATGAGCAGTTCTTC
>TRBJ2-5|TRBV18|.
CASSSKPYQETQYF
TGTGCCAGCTCATCTAAACCGTACCAAGAGACCCAGTACTTC
>TRBJ2-5|TRBV28|.
CASSPLSGETQYF
TGTGCCAGCAGTCCCCTAAGCGGAGAGACCCAGTACTTC
>TRBJ2-1|TRBV6-5|.
CASSSPVNNEQFF
TGTGCCAGCAGTTCCCCGGTTAACAATGAGCAGTTCTTC
>TRBJ1-2|TRBV11-2|.
CASSLDRGGYYGYTF
TGTGCCAGCAGCTTAGATCGAGGGGGTTACTATGGCTACACCTTC
>TRBJ1-2|TRBV19|TRBD1
CASRDPRGQFYGYTF
TGTGCCAGTAGGGATCCTAGGGGACAGTTCTATGGCTACACCTTC
>TRBJ2-5|TRBV5-6|.
CATSTPQKQETQYF
TGTGCCACCTCAACCCCCCAGAAACAAGAGACCCAGTACTTC
>TRBJ1-6|TRBV4-2|TRBD1
CASSQDQGTDNSPLHF
TGTGCCAGCAGCCAAGATCAAGGGACAGATAATTCACCCCTCCACTTT